The 25 T cell receptor beta chains reported below all come from one sample, sequenced in a study of follicular helper T cells after annual influenza vaccination. Sequenced by immunoSEQ multiplex PCR; TCRdb stores in-frame clones only, minus some. The table has 9,500 or so clones, roughly four fifths seen once; the top ten hold roughly 4.3%. Regarding time point: 2015-2016 season, 7 days after influenza vaccination. The sample was CXCR5+ CD38- circulating T follicular helper cells from blood, taken 7 days after influenza vaccination. Stated subset: circulating Tfh, non-naive CD4+CXCR5+PD-1+ (ICOS+CD38+ or ICOS-CD38-). Source of these receptors: an adult who received the influenza vaccine.

The chain employs TRBV5-3 and TRBJ2-1; a possible D gene is TRBD2 (6 bases). TRBV5-3 is an ORF; its function is uncertain. This CDR3 is built from 15 residues. Trimming pared 6 bases from V and 0 bases from J, leaving 13 bases between. This chain's CDR3 is CARTRGGSSYNEQFF. As DNA, the CDR3 is TGTGCCAGAACGCGGGGTGGAAGCTCCTACAATGAGCAGTTCTTC.

This sequence joins TRBV9 and TRBJ2-3, with D hard to call. Germline values: CDR1 SGDLS, CDR2 YYNGEE. The CDR3 extends over 15 amino acids. Trimming took off 3 bases at V and 4 bases at J, with 15 bases between the two ends. For the CDR3, the DNA is TGTGCCAGCAGCGCCAATAGTGGTGGGCCAGATACGCAGTATTTT. Translating gives CASSANSGGPDTQYF.

V is TRBV6-1 and J is TRBJ1-5; D is perhaps TRBD1 (6 bases). V lost 2 bases to trimming and J lost 1 base, with 9 bases between them. The CDR3 covers 15 residues. CDR1 and CDR2 (germline): MNHNS, SASEGT. CDR3 coding DNA: TGTGCCAGCAGTGAAAACAGGGTCAGCAATCAGCCCCAGCATTTT. Translation gives CASSENRVSNQPQHF.

The V call is TRBV21-1, the J call TRBJ1-5. TRBV21-1 is an annotated pseudogene. The CDR3 extends over 16 amino acids. The CDR3 sequence is CASSKANRDGNQPQHF. In nucleotides, the CDR3 is TGTGCCAGCAGCAAAGCAAACCGGGACGGTAATCAGCCCCAGCATTTT.

The chain joins TRBV6-1 to TRBJ1-4, with a weak D call TRBD1 (5 bases). CDR1 MNHNS and CDR2 SASEGT come from the germline V gene. With 8 bases removed from V and 8 bases from J, the gap between germline ends came to 12 bases. The CDR3 loop spans 12 amino acids. The DNA of the CDR3 is TGTGCCAGCGGCCGAAAGGGGGAAAAACTGTTTTTT. Protein sequence: CASGRKGEKLFF.

This chain uses TRBV5-1 with TRBJ2-7; the match to TRBD1 covers 9 bases. Trimming cost V 3 bases and J 6 bases; bases outside gene matches: 4. The CDR3 covers 13 residues. CDR1 and CDR2 (germline): SGHRS, YFSETQ. The CDR3 coding sequence is TGCGCCAGCAGCTGGGACAGGGTGGGCGAGCAGTACTTC. It is translated as CASSWDRVGEQYF.

This clone was seen a single time. Other nucleotide sequences from this sample produce the same CDR3. V is TRBV28 and J is TRBJ2-6, with 8 nucleotides matching TRBD1. V dropped 4 bases and J dropped 3; count of bases not matched to a gene: 5. Germline CDR1 is MDHEN and CDR2 is SYDVKM. This CDR3 spans 16 amino acids. This CDR3 reads CASSYQGAGGANVLTF. CDR3 bases: TGTGCCAGCAGTTACCAGGGGGCGGGTGGGGCCAACGTCCTGACTTTC. The full variable domain, rest sourced from reference TRBV28 and TRBJ2-6, is DVKVTQSSRYLVKRTGEKVFLECVQDMDHENMFWYRQDPGLGLRLIYFSYDVKMKEKGDIPEGYSVSREKKERFSLILESASTNQTSMYLCASSYQGAGGANVLTFGAGSRLTVL.

The V and J genes are TRBV11-3 and TRBJ1-1; no firm D call. V was shortened by 2 bases and J by 0 bases, with 16 bases between the two germline ends. CDR3 length: 17 amino acids. Per the germline V gene, CDR1 is SGHNT and CDR2 is YENEEA. The CDR3 DNA reads as TGTGCCAGCAGCTTATATCACCAGTCTACCATGAACACTGAAGCTTTCTTT. Translated: CASSLYHQSTMNTEAFF.

The chain recombines TRBV28 with TRBJ1-4, with 9 bases identical to TRBD1. The ends lost 3 bases at V and 5 bases at J; junction bases unmatched: 4. CDR1 and CDR2 from the germline V gene are MDHEN and SYDVKM. CDR3 length equals 15 residues. The CDR3 is CASSFLGQGNEKLFF. CDR3 sequence (DNA): TGTGCCAGCAGTTTTCTGGGACAGGGAAATGAAAAACTGTTTTTT.

The chain employs TRBV7-8 and TRBJ1-4; weak D call: TRBD1 (6 bases). The germline V and J ends were trimmed by 1 base and 0 bases, with 9 bases remaining between them. CDR3 length: 16 amino acids. In germline, CDR1 is SGHVS, CDR2 FQNEAQ. CDR3 DNA sequence: TGTGCCAGCAGCTTAGGGGCAGGGGCAACTAATGAAAAACTGTTTTTT. This encodes CASSLGAGATNEKLFF.

V gene TRBV10-1 combines with J gene TRBJ1-3; D unresolved. This CDR3 spans 12 amino acids. Trimming cost V 3 bases and J 4 bases, with 4 bases left between them. Germline CDR1 WNHNN, CDR2 SYGVQD (reference sequence). The CDR3 nucleotides read TGCGCCAGCAGTGATTCAGGAAACACCATATATTTT. Translating it yields CASSDSGNTIYF.

The chain combines TRBV14 with TRBJ1-6; tentatively, D is TRBD1 (6 bases). The germline V gene has CDR1 SGHDN and CDR2 FVKESK. Deletions cut 0 bases from V and 6 bases from J, with 12 bases between. The CDR3 is 16 residues long. The CDR3 protein is CASSQDSGASNSPLHF. The CDR3 DNA follows: TGTGCCAGCAGCCAAGATTCAGGGGCGTCTAATTCACCCCTCCACTTT.

In DNA form, the CDR3 reads TGTGCCAGCAGTGAAGTAACGCGCAATCAGCCCCAGCATTTT. Translated: CASSEVTRNQPQHF. The V and J genes are TRBV6-1 and TRBJ1-5; D is unclear. With 1 base removed from V and 2 bases from J, the gap between germline ends came to 6 bases. Germline V gene data show CDR1 as MNHNS and CDR2 as SASEGT. The CDR3 contains 14 residues.

The CDR3 loop reads CASSPDRNTWETQYF. DNA for the CDR3: TGTGCCAGCAGCCCAGACAGAAATACCTGGGAGACCCAGTACTTC. The chain has TRBV9 and TRBJ2-5; D perhaps matches TRBD1 (5 bases). Per germline, CDR1 SGDLS and CDR2 YYNGEE. CDR3 size: 15 residues. The germline V and J ends were trimmed by 4 bases and 5 bases, with 18 bases remaining between them.

This sequence joins TRBV28 and TRBJ2-6, with D perhaps TRBD1 or TRBD2 (6 bases each). The germline CDR1 and CDR2 sequences are MDHEN and SYDVKM. Trimming pared 8 bases from V and 7 bases from J, leaving 21 bases between. This CDR3 has 16 residues. CDR3 loop: CASQPGGSSVANVLTF. In DNA form, the CDR3 reads TGTGCCAGCCAGCCCGGGGGCTCGTCTGTTGCCAACGTCCTGACTTTC. Supplemented by reference TRBV28 and TRBJ2-6, the full variable domain reads DVKVTQSSRYLVKRTGEKVFLECVQDMDHENMFWYRQDPGLGLRLIYFSYDVKMKEKGDIPEGYSVSREKKERFSLILESASTNQTSMYLCASQPGGSSVANVLTFGAGSRLTVL.

This chain uses TRBV11-2 with TRBJ1-2; possibly TRBD1 for D (6 bases). The length of the CDR3 is 13 residues. CDR1 is SGHAT and CDR2 is FQNNGV in the germline V gene. V shed 5 bases and J shed 5 bases, with 12 bases lying between them. The chain's CDR3 is CASSQDRRYGYTF. CDR3 in DNA: TGTGCCAGCAGCCAGGACAGACGATATGGCTACACCTTC.

The chain couples TRBV29-1 to TRBJ2-5; possible D gene TRBD2, 6 bases. Per germline, CDR1 SQVTM and CDR2 ANQGSEA. This CDR3 comprises 14 residues. The V end lost 6 bases, the J end lost 6 bases, and 20 bases lay between the germline ends. CDR3 nucleotide sequence: TGCAGCGTCCCTTGGGGGGTTTCGCCCAAGACCCAGTACTTC. Its translation: CSVPWGVSPKTQYF.

This chain links TRBV7-6 with TRBJ1-2; the D gene is possibly TRBD1 (6 bases). Germline lookup yields CDR1 SGHVS and CDR2 FNYEAQ. CDR3 length: 16 amino acids. Trimming shortened V by 1 base and J by 2 bases, and 14 bases separated the two germline ends. CDR3: CASSLGVSGANYGYTF. CDR3 DNA sequence: TGTGCCAGCAGCTTAGGAGTTTCGGGGGCCAACTATGGCTACACCTTC.

There are a few counts of this clone. The CDR3, as DNA: TGTGCCAGCAGCATCCGACAGGGGAATAATTCACCCCTCCACTTT. Its protein product is CASSIRQGNNSPLHF. This chain joins TRBV5-4 and TRBJ1-6, with 8 nucleotides matching TRBD1. This CDR3 region has 15 residues. Trimming removed 4 bases from V and 5 bases from J; junction bases left unmatched: 5. CDR1 SGHNT and CDR2 YYREEE come from the germline V gene (reference sequence). Using reference TRBV5-4 and TRBJ1-6 for the parts outside the CDR3, the full variable domain is ETGVTQSPTHLIKTRGQQVTLRCSSQSGHNTVSWYQQALGQGPQFIFQYYREEENGRGNFPPRFSGLQFPNYSSELNVNALELDDSALYLCASSIRQGNNSPLHFGNGTRLTVT.

This clone was detected only once. The chain recombines TRBV6-1 with TRBJ2-3; 8 nucleotides agree with TRBD1. This CDR3 has 15 amino acids. V shed 6 bases, J shed 6 bases, and the junction held 11 bases outside the gene matches. Germline V CDR1 and CDR2: MNHNS, SASEGT. CDR3 in amino acids: CASSYDRGGRDTQYF. DNA for the CDR3: TGTGCCAGCAGCTACGACAGGGGAGGTCGGGATACGCAGTATTTT.

The chain couples TRBV2 to TRBJ1-2, with D possibly matching TRBD1 (6 bases). CDR1 and CDR2 (germline): SNHLY, FYNNEI. The CDR3 contains 14 residues. The V gene lost 5 bases and the J gene lost 6 bases, with 16 bases spanning the gap. This CDR3 reads CASSFGGGDHGYTF. CDR3 DNA sequence: TGTGCCAGCAGTTTTGGAGGGGGGGATCATGGCTACACCTTC.

The chain is built from TRBV11-3 and TRBJ2-5, with unresolved D. Germline CDR1 and CDR2: SGHNT and YENEEA. The CDR3 runs to 12 residues. V was trimmed by 5 bases and J by 3 bases, leaving 7 bases between them. The CDR3 nucleotides are TGTGCCAGCAGCGAGATTGAAGAGACCCAGTACTTC. It yields the protein CASSEIEETQYF.

This clone came up a few times. The V and J genes are TRBV10-2 and TRBJ2-7; perhaps TRBD2 as D (5 bases). The germline V gene has CDR1 WSHSY and CDR2 SAAADI. V was clipped by 7 bases and J by 3 bases, with 13 bases between them. This CDR3 has 13 residues. The DNA of the CDR3 is TGCGCCAGCAAAGGGTCTAGCCGCTACGAGCAGTACTTC. It encodes CASKGSSRYEQYF.

This clone was seen a few times. The chain uses TRBV7-6 and TRBJ2-2; D is uncertain. The V end lost 5 bases, the J end lost 2 bases, and 6 bases lay between the germline ends. In germline, CDR1 is SGHVS, CDR2 FNYEAQ. This CDR3 contains 13 residues. The CDR3 protein is CASSPSNTGELFF. The CDR3 nucleotides read TGTGCCAGCAGCCCATCAAACACCGGGGAGCTGTTTTTT.

The chain employs TRBV7-2 and TRBJ2-7; 8 bases agree with TRBD1. CDR1 and CDR2 (germline): SGHTA, FQGNSA. Trimming removed 5 bases from V and 3 bases from J; junction bases left unmatched: 3. The CDR3 contains 13 residues. Here the CDR3 reads CASSAGTGYEQYF. The CDR3 nucleotides are TGTGCCAGCAGCGCCGGGACAGGCTACGAGCAGTACTTC.